This T cell receptor beta chain was retrieved from a study of long-term antiretroviral therapy in people with HIV. Study-wide context: By about a decade, the earliest samples predate the 2015 immediate-ART recommendation. Study-wide findings and caveats: Absence of data on ART adherence, viral resistance or therapy changes was noted. ART-treated samples gained diversity yet remained below transplant donor controls.

The V end was cut by 4 bases, the J end by 1 base, with 6 bases between. Germline V lookup: CDR1 SGHDT, CDR2 YYEEEE. This CDR3 comprises 12 residues. The run of the v3.0 immunoSEQ assay was at survey level. The data were produced by immunoSEQ multiplex PCR, yet TCRdb's version contains in-frame clones alone and is incomplete. This sample has approximately 29,000 clones; roughly 87% occur once, and the top ten carry over 10%. In the case of this clone: The antigen remains undetermined.

This clonotype was obtained from a man aged 18 to 29 with HIV. The rearrangement links TRBV5-6 to TRBJ2-7, with unresolved D. The sequenced sample was unsorted PBMCs, obtained 1.1 years after starting antiretroviral therapy. The CDR3 DNA reads TGTGCCAGCAGCCCAGGTTCCTACGAGCAGTACTTC. Residues: CASSPGSYEQYF.